These 22 T cell receptor beta chains were sequenced from one sample in a study of T-cell reconstitution after alpha-beta-depleted transplantation in children. Library preparation (for TCRbeta) was performed with unique molecular identifiers. MiXCR, applied by TCRdb to the PCR reads, yields one record per CDR3 protein. Here the sample spans a few hundred thousand distinct CDR3 sequences, roughly 24% being singletons. The specimen comprised PBMCs, sampled before TCRalphabeta/CD19-depleted stem cell transplant. These receptors were obtained from a girl aged 2 to 10 with Fanconi anemia, due to receive a stem cell transplant.

V is TRBV6-2 or TRBV6-3 and J is TRBJ2-2; D is unclear. Germline V gene data show CDR1 as MNHEY and CDR2 as SVGEGT. CDR3 length equals 13 residues. V lost 2 bases, J lost 4 bases, and 5 bases lay in between. CDR3 amino acids: CASSYEFTGELFF. CDR3 nucleotide sequence: TGTGCCAGCAGTTACGAATTCACCGGGGAGCTGTTTTTT.

This clonotype was seen repeatedly, ten times or more. The V gene is TRBV29-1, the J gene TRBJ2-1, with TRBD2 identical over 10 bases. Germline V lookup: CDR1 SQVTM, CDR2 ANQGSEA. This CDR3 comprises 16 residues. V trimming: 3 bases; J trimming: 5 bases; junction bases outside the gene matches: 10. The CDR3 DNA follows: TGCAGCGTTGAGGGAACGACGAGCGGGGGGGACAATGAGCAGTTCTTC. Translating gives CSVEGTTSGGDNEQFF.

This clonotype turned up a few times. The rearrangement joins TRBV2 to TRBJ2-5; D ambiguous. This CDR3 comprises 15 residues. Germline CDR1 and CDR2: SNHLY and FYNNEI. With 5 bases removed from V and 3 bases from J, the gap between germline ends came to 16 bases. In DNA, the CDR3 is TGTGCCAGCAGTCAAGTTGTACGAACCAAAGAGACCCAGTACTTC. Encoded protein: CASSQVVRTKETQYF.

This clonotype was counted ten times or more. As DNA, the CDR3 is TGTGCCAGCAGCTTAGAGCCTCCAGAAAAACTGTTTTTT. It is translated as CASSLEPPEKLFF. The chain uses TRBV7-6 and TRBJ1-4; the D is unclear. Trimming stripped 1 base from V and 8 bases from J, with 8 bases between. Germline CDR1 SGHVS, CDR2 FNYEAQ. The CDR3 runs 13 residues. Filled out from reference TRBV7-6 and TRBJ1-4, the complete variable domain reads GAGVSQSPRYKVTKRGQDVALRCDPISGHVSLYWYRQALGQGPEFLTYFNYEAQQDKSGLPNDRFSAERPEGSISTLTIQRTEQRDSAMYRCASSLEPPEKLFFGSGTQLSVL.

This sequence joins TRBV29-1 and TRBJ2-1; 8 positions agree with TRBD2. CDR1 and CDR2 (germline): SQVTM, ANQGSEA. The ends lost 1 base at V and 6 bases at J; junction bases unmatched: 2. The CDR3 is 13 residues long. CDR3 sequence (DNA): TGCAGCGTTGAAGCGGGGGGGAGCAATGAGCAGTTCTTC. It translates to CSVEAGGSNEQFF.

The chain links TRBV20-1 to TRBJ1-3, with 10 nucleotides matching TRBD1. The V gene's germline CDR1 is DFQATT and CDR2 SNEGSKA (reference sequence). Unmatched junction bases numbered 6, after V lost 1 base and J lost 3 bases. The CDR3 sequence is 16 residues long. The CDR3 loop reads CSARGGDRGSGNTIYF. The CDR3 DNA is TGCAGTGCTAGAGGCGGGGACAGGGGAAGTGGAAACACCATATATTTT.

This clonotype was seen more than once but under ten times. The chain links TRBV12-3 or TRBV12-4 to TRBJ2-7; D tentatively fits TRBD1 or TRBD2 (6 bases each). This CDR3 has 13 amino acids. V lost 3 bases and J lost 3, with 9 bases in between. The CDR3 loop is CASSFGGGYEQYF. The CDR3 bases are TGTGCCAGCAGTTTCGGGGGCGGCTACGAGCAGTACTTC.

The chain uses TRBV18 and TRBJ2-3; D uncertain. Between the trimmed V and J ends, which lost 2 bases and 6 bases, there was a span of 21 bases. Germline V CDR1 and CDR2: KGHSH, LQKENI. The CDR3 has 17 amino acids. CDR3 residues: CASSPAKRALKMDTQYF. DNA of the CDR3: TGTGCCAGCTCACCAGCGAAGAGAGCGTTAAAGATGGATACGCAGTATTTT.

This clonotype appeared a few times. This chain uses TRBV7-9 with TRBJ2-1; no firm D call. Trimming removed 2 bases at V and 8 bases at J, with 10 bases between. CDR3 length equals 13 residues. The germline V gene has CDR1 SEHNR and CDR2 FQNEAQ (reference sequence). CDR3 amino acids: CASSLTASHEQFF. The CDR3 DNA sequence: TGTGCCAGCAGCTTAACGGCTAGTCATGAGCAGTTCTTC.

This clonotype was picked up many times. The V gene is TRBV6-6, the J gene TRBJ1-4, with D unclear. The CDR3 totals 11 residues. The V gene's germline CDR1 is MNHNY and CDR2 SVGAGI (reference sequence). V lost 2 bases and J 8 bases, leaving 3 bases between the germline ends. CDR3 amino acids: CASSYLEKLFF. DNA for the CDR3: TGTGCCAGCAGTTACCTGGAAAAACTGTTTTTT.

Many counts were recorded for this clonotype. The gene calls are TRBV20-1 and TRBJ1-6; D remains ambiguous. Germline V gives CDR1 DFQATT, CDR2 SNEGSKA (reference sequence). This CDR3 comprises 13 residues. V dropped 5 bases and J dropped 6 bases, with 11 bases sitting between them. Here the CDR3 reads CSASGPINSPLHF. CDR3 bases: TGCAGTGCTTCCGGGCCCATTAATTCACCCCTCCACTTT.

This clonotype was counted a few times. This rearrangement joins TRBV4-2 to TRBJ1-2, with 7 nucleotides matching TRBD1. The ends lost 0 bases at V and 2 bases at J; junction bases unmatched: 6. The CDR3 is 16 residues long. Per the germline V gene, CDR1 is LGHNA and CDR2 is YNFKEQ. CDR3 DNA sequence: TGTGCCAGCAGCCAAGAGGGGGACAGAAAAAACTATGGCTACACCTTC. Translation: CASSQEGDRKNYGYTF.

This clonotype was observed a handful of times. V gene TRBV6-5 combines with J gene TRBJ2-5, with TRBD2 identical over 9 bases. Germline loops: CDR1 MNHEY, CDR2 SVGAGI. Trimming cost V 4 bases and J 4 bases; bases outside gene matches: 4. CDR3 size: 14 residues. CDR3 sequence (DNA): TGTGCCAGCAGTTCGCCGACTAGCGGAGAGACCCAGTACTTC. Translation: CASSSPTSGETQYF.

This clonotype has a count of ten or more. This rearrangement joins TRBV5-1 to TRBJ2-1; D possibly matches TRBD1 or TRBD2 (5 bases each). The CDR3 covers 15 residues. CDR1 and CDR2 from the germline V gene are SGHRS and YFSETQ. The germline V and J ends were trimmed by 4 bases and 1 base, with 12 bases remaining between them. The CDR3 loop is CASSLGTPSYNEQFF. DNA for the CDR3: TGCGCCAGCAGCCTCGGGACCCCTTCCTACAATGAGCAGTTCTTC. Variable domain in full (rest from reference TRBV5-1 and TRBJ2-1): KAGVTQTPRYLIKTRGQQVTLSCSPISGHRSVSWYQQTPGQGLQFLFEYFSETQRNKGNFPGRFSGRQFSNSRSEMNVSTLELGDSALYLCASSLGTPSYNEQFFGPGTRLTVL.

This clonotype turned up a few times. This sequence joins TRBV27 and TRBJ2-7, with D possibly matching TRBD2 (5 bases). Germline loops: CDR1 MNHEY, CDR2 SMNVEV (reference sequence). V was clipped by 5 bases and J by 0 bases, with 20 bases between them. The CDR3 contains 17 residues. DNA of the CDR3: TGTGCCAGCAGTCCTCAATTGGACTGGATAAGCTCCTACGAGCAGTACTTC. This codes for CASSPQLDWISSYEQYF.

This clonotype showed up just a few times. The chain carries TRBV10-3 and TRBJ2-2, with D tentatively TRBD1 or TRBD2 (5 bases each). This CDR3 contains 15 residues. Trimming took 4 bases from V and 0 from J, leaving 9 bases between them. The V gene's germline CDR1 is ENHRY and CDR2 SYGVKD. The CDR3 sequence: CAISVVGANTGELFF. CDR3 coding DNA: TGTGCCATCAGTGTGGTGGGGGCGAACACCGGGGAGCTGTTTTTT.

V gene TRBV7-2 combines with J gene TRBJ1-5, with D possibly TRBD1 on 5 matching bases. Trimming shortened V by 6 bases and J by 9 bases, and 15 bases separated the two germline ends. CDR1 and CDR2 from the germline V gene are SGHTA and FQGNSA. The CDR3 has 13 amino acids. Written as DNA, the CDR3 is TGTGCCAGCAGTTTCCCGGGGGGTTGGCCCCAGCATTTT. Protein: CASSFPGGWPQHF.

The chain is built from TRBV4-2 and TRBJ2-1; 8 bases map to TRBD2. The CDR3 loop spans 17 amino acids. Germline-derived CDR1 and CDR2 are LGHNA and YNFKEQ. The ends lost 5 bases at V and 2 bases at J; junction bases unmatched: 11. The CDR3: CASSERLAGYTYNEQFF. CDR3 nucleotide sequence: TGTGCCAGCAGCGAAAGATTAGCGGGGTATACCTACAATGAGCAGTTCTTC.

This clonotype was seen more than once but under ten times. The rearrangement joins TRBV5-1 to TRBJ2-1, with 13 bases fitting TRBD2. This CDR3 is built from 16 residues. V lost 3 bases, J lost 3 bases, and 3 bases stayed unmatched. Germline assignment: CDR1 SGHRS and CDR2 YFSETQ. The CDR3 bases are TGCGCCAGCAGCTACGGACTAGCGGGAGTCTACAATGAGCAGTTCTTC. Its protein product is CASSYGLAGVYNEQFF.

This clonotype came up a few times. This chain joins TRBV29-1 and TRBJ2-1; maybe TRBD1 (7 bases). The CDR3 runs to 19 residues. V was cut by 0 bases and J by 1 base, with 22 bases left in between. In germline, CDR1 is SQVTM, CDR2 ANQGSEA. In DNA form, the CDR3 reads TGCAGCGTTGAAGATCCTCGACGGGCAGGGGGGTTATCCTACAATGAGCAGTTCTTC. As protein: CSVEDPRRAGGLSYNEQFF.

The sample holds many counts of this clonotype. The gene calls are TRBV25-1 and TRBJ1-1, with 9 bases aligning to TRBD1. The CDR3 runs 16 residues. CDR1 and CDR2 from the germline V gene are MGHDK and SYGVNS. The junction had 9 bases not matched to a gene; V was cut back by 3 bases and J by 4 bases. CDR3 residues: CASSDLHRGRSTEAFF. The CDR3, as DNA: TGTGCCAGCAGTGATCTCCACAGGGGGCGCAGCACTGAAGCTTTCTTT. The full variable domain, its missing parts supplied by reference TRBV25-1 and TRBJ1-1, is EADIYQTPRYLVIGTGKKITLECSQTMGHDKMYWYQQDPGMELHLIHYSYGVNSTEKGDLSSESTVSRIRTEHFPLTLESARPSHTSQYLCASSDLHRGRSTEAFFGQGTRLTVV.

This clonotype showed up just a few times. The chain has TRBV6-5 and TRBJ2-1; no clear D gene. CDR1 and CDR2 from the germline V gene are MNHEY and SVGAGI. CDR3 length: 13 amino acids. The V end was cut by 0 bases, the J end by 5 bases, with 5 bases between. The CDR3 DNA reads as TGTGCCAGCAGTTACTCGGTGGACAATGAGCAGTTCTTC. Residues: CASSYSVDNEQFF.